This TCR beta chain originates from a study of cytomegalovirus exposure and HLA in healthy donors. Points from the study as a whole: The CMV antigen specificity of three CMV-associated chains was confirmed through in vitro analysis. Further analysis was carried out later, and it showed several of the most significant clusters appearing linked to common viral pathogens. A later analysis reportedly identified an Asian-associated ancestry cluster as carrying fewer N-insertions than the roughly 600-donor mean.

Turning to this clone: No antigen is known for it. The junction departs from the called germline gene at one end, perhaps through a read error.

Researchers ran the PCR with 60 Vbeta and 13 Jbeta primers. Assay: immunoSEQ multiplex PCR; the TCRdb copy retains only in-frame clones and omits some. In all, the sample yields approximately 60,000 clones. The sample taken for sequencing was PBMCs. The receptor comes from a young man in good health and CMV-seropositive.

CDR3: CASQSPGRPHF. The CDR3 DNA sequence: TGTGCCAGCCAAAGCCCGGGAAGACCTCACTTC. This sequence joins TRBV28 and TRBJ2-5; a weak D match, TRBD2 (5 bases). The CDR3 is 11 residues long. Per the germline V gene, CDR1 is MDHEN and CDR2 is SYDVKM. Filled out from reference TRBV28 and TRBJ2-5, the complete variable domain reads DVKVTQSSRYLVKRTGEKVFLECVQDMDHENMFWYRQDPGLGLRLIYFSYDVKMKEKGDIPEGYSVSREKKERFSLILESASTNQTSMYLCASQSPGRPHFGPGTRLLVL.